Following are 32 T cell receptor beta chains from one sample sequenced in a study of beta chain features in type 1 diabetes. Whole-study findings and limits: In every one of the four CD4+ subsets, TCRB CDR3s were moderately but significantly shorter in Type 1 diabetes patients.

Isolated RNA was reverse transcribed in full, so expressed TCRB transcripts were sequenced. Method: immunoSEQ multiplex PCR; TCRdb's copy keeps in-frame clones and lacks some. In the table there are roughly 290,000 clones, about 15% of which are singletons. These TCRs are of unknown antigen specificity. The material sequenced was naive CD4+ T cells from blood. These receptors were collected from a man younger than 35 with type 1 diabetes.

The V and J genes are TRBV29-1 and TRBJ2-5; perhaps TRBD1 as D (5 bases). The ends were cut back, 1 base at V and 4 bases at J, with 7 bases in the middle. The CDR3 contains 12 residues. Germline lookup yields CDR1 SQVTM and CDR2 ANQGSEA. This CDR3 is CSVEGQGETQYF. CDR3 in DNA: TGCAGCGTTGAAGGCCAGGGAGAGACCCAGTACTTC.

This clone was observed a few times. One end of the junction does not line up with germline, which may come from a read error. V is TRBV2 and J is TRBJ2-3; 9 nucleotides agree with TRBD2. This CDR3 has 16 residues. Germline assignment: CDR1 SNHLY and CDR2 FYNNEI. CDR3 bases: TGTGACAGCAGAGGAGGAGCGGGAGGTCCGCCTACCCAGCAGTATTTT. Translation: CDSRGGAGGPPTQQYF.

The chain combines TRBV25-1 with TRBJ2-2, with a tentative D call TRBD2 (5 bases). Trimming stripped 1 base from V and 5 bases from J, with 11 bases between. This CDR3 is built from 15 residues. The germline V gene has CDR1 MGHDK and CDR2 SYGVNS. CDR3 coding DNA: TGTGCCAGCAGTGAATTCCGGGGAATAACCGGGGAGCTGTTTTTT. This sequence encodes CASSEFRGITGELFF.

This clone was found a few times. The CDR3 reads CASKLTGTGNYGYTF. The CDR3 DNA reads TGTGCCAGCAAACTTACCGGGACAGGGAACTATGGCTACACCTTC. V and J are TRBV28 and TRBJ1-2; 9 nucleotides align to TRBD1. From germline, CDR1 is MDHEN and CDR2 SYDVKM. The CDR3 is 15 amino acids. J lost 2 bases, V lost 7 bases, and 8 bases had no gene match.

This clone was found a few times. The genes are TRBV18 and TRBJ2-7; TRBD2 matches at 11 bases. CDR1 KGHSH and CDR2 LQKENI come from the germline V gene. CDR3 size: 15 residues. V trimming: 2 bases; J trimming: 3 bases; junction bases outside the gene matches: 3. The CDR3 is CASSPGTSGIYEQYF. DNA of the CDR3: TGTGCCAGCTCACCAGGGACTAGCGGCATCTACGAGCAGTACTTC.

This clone was detected a few times. This rearrangement joins TRBV11-2 to TRBJ2-6, with D perhaps TRBD2 (6 bases). Deletions cut 5 bases from V and 0 bases from J, with 8 bases between. The germline CDR1 and CDR2 sequences are SGHAT and FQNNGV. CDR3 size: 15 residues. CDR3 coding DNA: TGTGCCAGCAGCCGACTAGACTCTGGGGCCAACGTCCTGACTTTC. Protein sequence: CASSRLDSGANVLTF.

This clone was seen a handful of times. V and J are TRBV25-1 and TRBJ1-6, with 8 bases aligning to TRBD1. Looked up from germline, CDR1 is MGHDK and CDR2 is SYGVNS. Trimming took 2 bases from V and 8 from J; bases not matched to a gene: 5. This CDR3 region has 15 residues. CDR3 in DNA: TGTGCCAGCAGTGAACGGACAGGGTACTATTCACCCCTCCACTTT. Protein product: CASSERTGYYSPLHF.

This clone has only a few counts. This sequence joins TRBV25-1 and TRBJ2-5, with 11 bases identical to TRBD1. J lost 0 bases, V lost 3 bases, and 9 bases had no gene match. Germline CDR1 and CDR2: MGHDK and SYGVNS. The CDR3 covers 18 residues. This CDR3 reads CASSDLGGTGGYQETQYF. DNA for the CDR3: TGTGCCAGCAGTGACCTTGGCGGGACAGGGGGGTACCAAGAGACCCAGTACTTC. The entire variable domain, with the rest obtained from reference TRBV25-1 and TRBJ2-5, is as follows: EADIYQTPRYLVIGTGKKITLECSQTMGHDKMYWYQQDPGMELHLIHYSYGVNSTEKGDLSSESTVSRIRTEHFPLTLESARPSHTSQYLCASSDLGGTGGYQETQYFGPGTRLLVL.

The chain recombines TRBV7-9 with TRBJ1-5, with D unresolved. Germline CDR1 and CDR2: SEHNR and FQNEAQ (reference sequence). V was trimmed by 5 bases and J by 0 bases, leaving 2 bases between them. The CDR3 is made up of 12 amino acids. The CDR3: CASSLSNQPQHF. CDR3 DNA: TGTGCCAGCAGCCTTAGCAATCAGCCCCAGCATTTT.

This clone was observed a handful of times. The chain joins TRBV18 to TRBJ2-6; D is ambiguous. Germline V gene sequence: CDR1 KGHSH, CDR2 LQKENI. V was pared by 1 base and J by 1 base, with 5 bases between. This CDR3 spans 15 amino acids. The DNA of the CDR3 is TGTGCCAGCTCACCACAGGAGTCTGGGGCCAACGTCCTGACTTTC. This codes for CASSPQESGANVLTF.

This clone has more than one count but fewer than ten. The genes are TRBV11-2 and TRBJ2-6; TRBD2 is a possible D gene (6 bases). The germline V gene has CDR1 SGHAT and CDR2 FQNNGV. V was trimmed by 8 bases and J by 1 base, leaving 6 bases between them. The CDR3 runs to 13 residues. The CDR3 loop reads CASGGSGANVLTF. The CDR3 bases are TGTGCCAGCGGGGGGTCTGGGGCCAACGTCCTGACTTTC.

This clone was picked up a small number of times. The rearrangement links TRBV5-1 to TRBJ2-1; 9 bases match TRBD2. The CDR3 covers 15 residues. With V trimmed by 3 bases and J by 9 bases, 10 bases remained unmatched. Per the germline V gene, CDR1 is SGHRS and CDR2 is YFSETQ. This CDR3 reads CASSSQSGRMGEQFF. The CDR3 region has the DNA TGCGCCAGCAGCTCCCAAAGCGGGAGGATGGGTGAGCAGTTCTTC.

This clone was found a few times. V usage is TRBV30 and J usage is TRBJ2-7, with TRBD2 matching over 9 bases. The trim removed 1 base at V and 5 bases at J, leaving 3 bases unmatched. The CDR3 spans 13 residues. The V gene's germline CDR1 is GTSNPN and CDR2 SVGIG (reference sequence). The CDR3 loop is CAWSAGTSNEQYF. The CDR3 coding sequence is TGTGCCTGGAGTGCGGGGACTAGCAACGAGCAGTACTTC.

This clone was seen only a few times. The V call is TRBV5-1, the J call TRBJ2-3; TRBD2 matches at 9 bases. V gave up 2 bases and J gave up 6 bases; unmatched junction bases: 7. The CDR3 contains 15 residues. Per germline, CDR1 SGHRS and CDR2 YFSETQ. The CDR3 sequence: CASSLAGGQADTQYF. CDR3 nucleotide sequence: TGCGCCAGCAGCTTAGCGGGGGGCCAGGCCGATACGCAGTATTTT.

The chain has TRBV4-1 and TRBJ1-2; D possibly corresponds to TRBD1 (6 bases). V was shortened by 3 bases and J by 8 bases, with 10 bases between the two germline ends. The CDR3 loop spans 12 amino acids. The germline CDR1 and CDR2 sequences are MGHRA and YSYEKL. CDR3 protein: CASSHLRGGYTF. The CDR3, as DNA: TGCGCCAGCAGCCATCTCAGGGGCGGCTACACCTTC.

This clone appeared a few times. As DNA, the CDR3 is TGTGCCACCCCAACCGGGACAGGTCCGCCCGGGGAGCTGTTTTTT. This codes for CATPTGTGPPGELFF. The V gene is TRBV19, the J gene TRBJ2-2, with TRBD1 identical over 8 bases. The CDR3 sequence is 15 residues long. Germline lookup yields CDR1 LNHDA and CDR2 SQIVND (reference sequence). V was pared by 10 bases and J by 6 bases, with 13 bases of the junction left unmatched.

As DNA, the CDR3 is TGTGCCAGCAGCTTACCTGGGGGCAGGGGGGTGGCTGAAGCTTTCTTT. It specifies CASSLPGGRGVAEAFF. The chain employs TRBV7-9 and TRBJ1-1, with TRBD1 matching 7 bases. The CDR3 is 16 amino acids. The J segment lost 6 bases and the V segment lost 2 bases, leaving 12 bases of the junction unmatched. Germline CDR1 is SEHNR and CDR2 is FQNEAQ (reference sequence).

A few counts support this clone. V usage is TRBV15 and J usage is TRBJ1-2; possibly TRBD1 for D (5 bases). With 0 bases removed from V and 4 bases from J, the gap between germline ends came to 12 bases. The CDR3 is 15 amino acids. Germline CDR1 is LNHNV and CDR2 is YYDKDF (reference sequence). The CDR3 reads CATSRDLGRSYGYTF. Here the CDR3 DNA reads TGTGCCACCAGCAGAGATCTGGGGCGGAGCTATGGCTACACCTTC.

This clone was seen only a few times. V is TRBV28 and J is TRBJ2-2; tentatively, D is TRBD2 (7 bases). Germline V lookup: CDR1 MDHEN, CDR2 SYDVKM. Trimming shortened V by 10 bases and J by 6 bases, and 18 bases separated the two germline ends. The CDR3 loop spans 14 amino acids. CDR3 DNA: TGTGCCATCCCCAGGAGGGGGGGGCCCGGGGAGCTGTTTTTT. Translating gives CAIPRRGGPGELFF.

This clone was detected a few times. The chain uses TRBV4-3 and TRBJ2-7, with 7 nucleotides matching TRBD2. CDR3 length: 15 amino acids. The V gene end was trimmed by 3 bases and the J gene end by 4 bases; junction bases not matched to a gene: 9. CDR1 and CDR2 from the germline V gene are LGHNA and YSLEER. CDR3 region: CASSQSGGGDYEQYF. CDR3 in DNA: TGCGCCAGCAGCCAGTCGGGGGGTGGGGATTACGAGCAGTACTTC.

There are a few counts of this clone. This chain links TRBV10-3 with TRBJ1-2; D is ambiguous. V lost 10 bases, J lost 0 bases, and 9 bases lay in between. This CDR3 has 12 amino acids. Per the germline V gene, CDR1 is ENHRY and CDR2 is SYGVKD. CDR3 nucleotide sequence: TGTGCCACCACCGACTCTAACTATGGCTACACCTTC. Translating gives CATTDSNYGYTF.

Details on this clone: This specimen includes other DNA sequences encoding the same CDR3. V is TRBV7-2 and J is TRBJ2-1; 11 nucleotides agree with TRBD2. The CDR3 is 15 amino acids. V lost 1 base to trimming and J lost 4 bases; unmatched junction nucleotides: 0. Germline-derived CDR1 and CDR2 are SGHTA and FQGNSA. The CDR3 region has the DNA TGTGCCAGCAGCTTAGTAGCGGGGGGGTACAATGAGCAGTTCTTC. Protein product: CASSLVAGGYNEQFF.

The CDR3 protein is CASKVGSSYNEQFF. The CDR3 DNA sequence: TGTGCCAGTAAAGTCGGGAGCTCCTACAATGAGCAGTTCTTC. This chain joins TRBV19 and TRBJ2-1; weak D call: TRBD2 (6 bases). V was shortened by 7 bases and J by 0 bases, with 10 bases between the two germline ends. This CDR3 is 14 amino acids long. Germline V CDR1 and CDR2: LNHDA, SQIVND (reference sequence).

There are a few counts of this clone. V is TRBV21-1 and J is TRBJ2-5; the D call of TRBD2 is as the table states it, not checked on the DNA. TRBV21-1 is labeled a pseudogene. CDR3 length: 17 amino acids. The CDR3 sequence is CASSNSGIRGGAETQYF. For the CDR3, the DNA is TGTGCCAGCAGCAATAGTGGCATTCGTGGGGGGGCCGAGACCCAGTACTTC.

This clone was observed once. CDR3 sequence (DNA): TGTGCCAGCAGCTCCAGGACAGACTCCTACGAGCAGTACTTC. Translation gives CASSSRTDSYEQYF. The chain joins TRBV7-8 to TRBJ2-7; D is possibly TRBD1 (6 bases). Between the trimmed V and J ends, which lost 4 bases and 0 bases, there was a span of 10 bases. This CDR3 has 14 amino acids. The germline CDR1 and CDR2 sequences are SGHVS and FQNEAQ.

The chain employs TRBV5-6 and TRBJ2-7; D is uncertain. Looked up from germline, CDR1 is SGHDT and CDR2 is YYEEEE. The CDR3 covers 11 residues. Trimming pared 2 bases from V and 4 bases from J, leaving 4 bases between. The CDR3 reads CASSFQYEQYF. The CDR3 nucleotides read TGTGCCAGCAGCTTCCAATACGAGCAGTACTTC.

The chain is built from TRBV18 and TRBJ2-6; D is unclear. CDR3 length: 15 residues. CDR1 and CDR2 from the germline V gene are KGHSH and LQKENI. V lost 3 bases and J 0 bases, leaving 6 bases between the germline ends. Here the CDR3 DNA reads TGTGCCAGCTCACCCGAGAGCTCTGGGGCCAACGTCCTGACTTTC. Amino acid sequence: CASSPESSGANVLTF.

Only a few counts were recorded for this clone. The chain carries TRBV5-1 and TRBJ2-7; D possibly corresponds to TRBD2 (5 bases). The V gene's germline CDR1 is SGHRS and CDR2 YFSETQ. This CDR3 comprises 13 residues. V was pared by 4 bases and J by 9 bases, with 17 bases between. DNA for the CDR3: TGCGCCAGCAGCATCAATACGGTCGAGGGGCAGTACTTC. Translated, it gives CASSINTVEGQYF. The full variable domain, completed using reference TRBV5-1 and TRBJ2-7, is KAGVTQTPRYLIKTRGQQVTLSCSPISGHRSVSWYQQTPGQGLQFLFEYFSETQRNKGNFPGRFSGRQFSNSRSEMNVSTLELGDSALYLCASSINTVEGQYFGPGTRLTVT.

This clone was seen a few times. The rearrangement links TRBV25-1 to TRBJ2-7; perhaps TRBD1 as D (6 bases). The germline V and J ends were trimmed by 10 bases and 2 bases, with 15 bases remaining between them. The CDR3 is made up of 13 amino acids. CDR1 is MGHDK and CDR2 is SYGVNS in the germline V gene. For the CDR3, the DNA is TGTGCCACCCGCCGGGACACTGCCTACGAGCAGTACTTC. It yields the protein CATRRDTAYEQYF.

The rearrangement uses TRBV19 and TRBJ2-5; 9 bases align to TRBD1. The ends lost 9 bases at V and 4 bases at J; junction bases unmatched: 9. The CDR3 sequence is 14 residues long. Germline V CDR1 and CDR2: LNHDA, SQIVND (reference sequence). The DNA for the CDR3 is TGTGCCAGCGCTACAGGGGGCATCGGAGAGACCCAGTACTTC. It yields the protein CASATGGIGETQYF.

This clone showed up just a few times. V is TRBV7-9 and J is TRBJ1-1; D is perhaps TRBD1 (6 bases). V lost 5 bases and J lost 5, with 9 bases in between. Germline V gene data show CDR1 as SEHNR and CDR2 as FQNEAQ (reference sequence). CDR3 length equals 12 residues. The CDR3 loop is CASSLRGTEAFF. Written as DNA, the CDR3 is TGTGCCAGCAGCCTCAGGGGTACTGAAGCTTTCTTT.

This clone appeared a single time. The chain couples TRBV19 to TRBJ1-5, with D unresolved. CDR1 is LNHDA and CDR2 is SQIVND in the germline V gene (reference sequence). With 6 bases removed from V and 0 bases from J, the gap between germline ends came to 3 bases. The CDR3 contains 12 residues. In DNA, the CDR3 is TGTGCCAGTAGCAATAGCAATCAGCCCCAGCATTTT. Protein product: CASSNSNQPQHF.